Presented here are 32 T cell receptor beta chains from one specimen sequenced in a study of cytomegalovirus exposure and HLA in healthy donors (TCRdb year 2017). The method was the immunoSEQ multiplex PCR assay. The multiplex PCR relied on a mix of 60 forward primers for TCR Vbeta segments and 13 reverse primers for TCR Jbeta segments. TCRdb provides this immuneACCESS table in a form limited to in-frame rearrangements. Some clones are lacking; in checked studies, under half of them reflect an unresolved V gene, and why the rest are absent is not known. The sample table contains under 200,000 clones; only one count was recorded for roughly 80% of them. The ten largest clonotypes hold around 1.5% of the sample. The sample was PBMCs. The receptors here all came from a woman aged 25 to 39 in good health and CMV-seronegative.

The V gene is TRBV7-9, the J gene TRBJ1-6, with unresolved D. The CDR3 is 14 amino acids. Germline CDR1 reads SEHNR; CDR2 reads FQNEAQ (reference sequence). V gave up 1 base and J gave up 8 bases, with 9 bases separating them. The CDR3 is CASSLDSDHSPLHF. The CDR3 DNA is TGTGCCAGCAGCTTAGACAGTGACCATTCACCCCTCCACTTT.

This clone has more than one count but fewer than ten. V is TRBV5-4 and J is TRBJ1-2; 7 nucleotides match TRBD1. Unmatched junction bases numbered 10, after V lost 0 bases and J lost 8 bases. This CDR3 has 15 residues. Germline V lookup: CDR1 SGHNT, CDR2 YYREEE (reference sequence). This CDR3 is CASSLEGQPPWGYTF. The DNA of the CDR3 is TGTGCCAGCAGCTTGGAGGGACAGCCCCCGTGGGGCTACACCTTC.

This chain connects TRBV19 to TRBJ2-7; unclear D gene. V was clipped by 3 bases and J by 3 bases, with 6 bases between them. The germline CDR1 and CDR2 sequences are LNHDA and SQIVND (reference sequence). The CDR3 is 12 amino acids. DNA for the CDR3: TGTGCCAGTAGTATGCACGGCTACGAGCAGTACTTC. Its protein product is CASSMHGYEQYF.

The rearrangement joins TRBV6-1 to TRBJ2-1; maybe TRBD2 (7 bases). In germline, CDR1 is MNHNS, CDR2 SASEGT. CDR3 size: 14 residues. V lost 7 bases to trimming and J lost 5 bases, with 15 bases between them. The CDR3 reads CASILGGANNEQFF. CDR3 bases: TGTGCCAGCATCCTGGGGGGGGCAAACAATGAGCAGTTCTTC.

The V gene is TRBV5-1, the J gene TRBJ1-1, with D possibly matching TRBD1 (5 bases). Looked up from germline, CDR1 is SGHRS and CDR2 is YFSETQ. This CDR3 contains 18 residues. Deletions cut 2 bases from V and 1 base from J, with 21 bases between. As DNA, the CDR3 is TGCGCCAGCAGCTTAGAGGACGTCAGGGCCACCAAGAACACTGAAGCTTTCTTT. It specifies CASSLEDVRATKNTEAFF.

The chain has TRBV7-9 and TRBJ2-1, with 9 nucleotides matching TRBD2. The CDR3 length is 18 residues. Germline V CDR1 and CDR2: SEHNR, FQNEAQ (reference sequence). V lost 6 bases and J lost 5; bases outside the gene matches: 17. DNA for the CDR3: TGTGCCAGCAGACCCACTAGCGGGCCTCCCCTTGGGGACAATGAGCAGTTCTTC. It translates to CASRPTSGPPLGDNEQFF. The entire variable domain, with the rest obtained from reference TRBV7-9 and TRBJ2-1, is as follows: DTGVSQNPRHKITKRGQNVTFRCDPISEHNRLYWYRQTLGQGPEFLTYFQNEAQLEKSRLLSDRFSAERPKGSFSTLEIQRTEQGDSAMYLCASRPTSGPPLGDNEQFFGPGTRLTVL.

The sample holds a few counts of this clone. The chain couples TRBV28 to TRBJ2-1; 9 bases agree with TRBD2. CDR3 length equals 15 residues. V was clipped by 3 bases and J by 3 bases; unmatched bases: 3. Germline V gene sequence: CDR1 MDHEN, CDR2 SYDVKM. Written as DNA, the CDR3 is TGTGCCAGCAGTTTCCAGCGGGGGGACTACAATGAGCAGTTCTTC. Translating it yields CASSFQRGDYNEQFF.

The chain joins TRBV7-8 to TRBJ2-5; D gene unclear. Trimming removed 2 bases at V and 6 bases at J, with 4 bases between. Germline V CDR1 and CDR2: SGHVS, FQNEAQ. CDR3 length: 11 amino acids. This CDR3 is CASSLLKTQYF. The CDR3 region has the DNA TGTGCCAGCAGCTTACTAAAGACCCAGTACTTC.

The chain couples TRBV4-2 to TRBJ2-1; TRBD2 matches at 10 bases. The length of the CDR3 is 18 residues. Trimming cost V 0 bases and J 10 bases; bases outside gene matches: 15. CDR1 and CDR2 (germline): LGHNA, YNFKEQ. The CDR3 DNA sequence: TGTGCCAGCAGCCAAGACTACTTGCTAGCGGGGGTGGGGTCGGAGCAGTTCTTC. This sequence encodes CASSQDYLLAGVGSEQFF.

The rearrangement links TRBV6-1 to TRBJ2-5, with TRBD1 as a possible D gene (6 bases). V dropped 6 bases and J dropped 5 bases, with 19 bases sitting between them. CDR3 size: 15 residues. The germline CDR1 and CDR2 sequences are MNHNS and SASEGT. CDR3 sequence (DNA): TGTGCCAGCAGCCCCCAGGGGTATATTGCGGAGACCCAGTACTTC. Translated: CASSPQGYIAETQYF.

The chain is built from TRBV21-1 and TRBJ2-5; TRBD2 is taken as the D call from the table, unchecked against the DNA. TRBV21-1 constitutes a pseudogene. The CDR3 totals 17 residues. DNA of the CDR3: TGTGCCAGCAGGCCAGCCTCTGGACTAGCGGGGACAGAGACCCAGTACTTC. This encodes CASRPASGLAGTETQYF.

This sequence joins TRBV27 and TRBJ2-7; 12 nucleotides agree with TRBD2. The length of the CDR3 is 15 residues. Germline V CDR1 and CDR2: MNHEY, SMNVEV (reference sequence). J was trimmed by 3 bases and V by 5 bases; bases with no gene match: 5. Here the CDR3 reads CASSGLAGNLYEQYF. CDR3 in DNA: TGTGCCAGCAGTGGACTAGCGGGGAATCTCTACGAGCAGTACTTC.

The rearrangement links TRBV5-1 to TRBJ2-6; D perhaps matches TRBD2 (6 bases). Between the trimmed V and J ends, which lost 5 bases and 2 bases, there was a span of 8 bases. The CDR3 totals 14 residues. Germline-derived CDR1 and CDR2 are SGHRS and YFSETQ. CDR3 sequence reads: CASSGGTGANVLTF. Written as DNA, the CDR3 is TGCGCCAGCAGTGGAGGGACTGGGGCCAACGTCCTGACTTTC. Full variable domain (missing parts from reference TRBV5-1 and TRBJ2-6): KAGVTQTPRYLIKTRGQQVTLSCSPISGHRSVSWYQQTPGQGLQFLFEYFSETQRNKGNFPGRFSGRQFSNSRSEMNVSTLELGDSALYLCASSGGTGANVLTFGAGSRLTVL.

The chain recombines TRBV19 with TRBJ1-6; D remains unclear. The ends were cut back, 5 bases at V and 8 bases at J, with 10 bases in the middle. The germline gives CDR1 LNHDA, CDR2 SQIVND (reference sequence). The CDR3 loop spans 13 amino acids. DNA for the CDR3: TGTGCCAGTAGTTCCCAGCTAGATTCACCCCTCCACTTT. The encoded protein is CASSSQLDSPLHF.

The chain couples TRBV4-2 to TRBJ2-7; 10 nucleotides agree with TRBD1. Trimming took 1 base from V and 4 from J; bases not matched to a gene: 7. This CDR3 has 16 residues. CDR1 LGHNA and CDR2 YNFKEQ come from the germline V gene. CDR3 sequence (DNA): TGTGCCAGCAGCCAAGTACCGGGACAGGGGTTGTACGAGCAGTACTTC. Protein product: CASSQVPGQGLYEQYF.

V usage is TRBV2 and J usage is TRBJ2-5, with 11 bases identical to TRBD1. Trimming at V came to 0 bases and at J to 6 bases, leaving 6 bases not matched to a gene. Germline V gives CDR1 SNHLY, CDR2 FYNNEI. CDR3 size: 16 residues. CDR3 DNA sequence: TGTGCCAGCAGTGAAGCCGGACAGGGGGCGTTGAAGACCCAGTACTTC. Amino acids: CASSEAGQGALKTQYF. The full variable domain, in which reference TRBV2 and TRBJ2-5 provide the parts outside the CDR3, is EPEVTQTPSHQVTQMGQEVILRCVPISNHLYFYWYRQILGQKVEFLVSFYNNEISEKSEIFDDQFSVERPDGSNFTLKIRSTKLEDSAMYFCASSEAGQGALKTQYFGPGTRLLVL.

CDR3 bases: TGTGCCAGCAGCCTCTCTAGCGGGGGGGCAGGAAATGAGCAGTTCTTC. This encodes CASSLSSGGAGNEQFF. The chain has TRBV28 and TRBJ2-1, with 12 positions matching TRBD2. This CDR3 spans 16 amino acids. V lost 6 bases to trimming and J lost 7 bases; unmatched junction nucleotides: 10. Per germline, CDR1 MDHEN and CDR2 SYDVKM. Looking up the rest from reference TRBV28 and TRBJ2-1 gives the full variable domain: DVKVTQSSRYLVKRTGEKVFLECVQDMDHENMFWYRQDPGLGLRLIYFSYDVKMKEKGDIPEGYSVSREKKERFSLILESASTNQTSMYLCASSLSSGGAGNEQFFGPGTRLTVL.

The chain uses TRBV28 and TRBJ2-7, with TRBD1 as a possible D gene (5 bases). From germline, CDR1 is MDHEN and CDR2 SYDVKM. The CDR3 totals 12 residues. V dropped 4 bases and J dropped 2 bases, with 6 bases sitting between them. The CDR3, as DNA: TGTGCCAGCAGTTACAGGACCTACGAGCAGTACTTC. It translates to CASSYRTYEQYF. The full variable domain, rest sourced from reference TRBV28 and TRBJ2-7, is DVKVTQSSRYLVKRTGEKVFLECVQDMDHENMFWYRQDPGLGLRLIYFSYDVKMKEKGDIPEGYSVSREKKERFSLILESASTNQTSMYLCASSYRTYEQYFGPGTRLTVT.

The rearrangement links TRBV10-3 to TRBJ1-1; the match to TRBD1 covers 10 bases. V gave up 4 bases and J gave up 7 bases; unmatched junction bases: 12. The CDR3 totals 16 residues. Germline lookup yields CDR1 ENHRY and CDR2 SYGVKD. The CDR3 DNA reads TGTGCCATCAGTGGTCCCGGGACAGGGGCGGGAGGTGAAGCTTTCTTT. Its protein is CAISGPGTGAGGEAFF.

There are a few counts of this clone. V gene TRBV29-1 combines with J gene TRBJ1-1, with a tentative D call TRBD1 (5 bases). CDR1 and CDR2 from the germline V gene are SQVTM and ANQGSEA. Trimming removed 6 bases at V and 0 bases at J, with 23 bases between. This CDR3 is built from 17 residues. In DNA form, the CDR3 reads TGCAGCGTGGCGGGGAACAGGAGGAACAACATGAACACTGAAGCTTTCTTT. Translating gives CSVAGNRRNNMNTEAFF.

V usage is TRBV5-1 and J usage is TRBJ2-3; no definite D call. V lost 4 bases and J 2 bases, leaving 11 bases between the germline ends. CDR1 SGHRS and CDR2 YFSETQ come from the germline V gene. The CDR3 covers 14 residues. The CDR3 region has the DNA TGCGCCAGCAGCAGCGCTACTTCCACAGATACGCAGTATTTT. Translated: CASSSATSTDTQYF.

The genes are TRBV5-5 and TRBJ2-3; the D gene is possibly TRBD1 (6 bases). The V gene lost 6 bases and the J gene lost 6 bases, with 20 bases spanning the gap. Germline CDR1 reads SGHKS; CDR2 reads YYEKEE (reference sequence). This CDR3 region has 15 residues. CDR3 nucleotides: TGTGCCAGCACCCGCGAGGGGGTAATGGGGGATACGCAGTATTTT. Its protein is CASTREGVMGDTQYF.

J is TRBJ2-3 and V is TRBV30; 10 positions agree with TRBD2. The CDR3 runs 17 residues. V lost 0 bases to trimming and J lost 2 bases; unmatched junction nucleotides: 8. CDR1 and CDR2 from the germline V gene are GTSNPN and SVGIG (reference sequence). CDR3 amino acids: CAWSVGPSGGFTDTQYF. The CDR3 DNA follows: TGTGCCTGGAGTGTAGGCCCTAGCGGGGGATTCACAGATACGCAGTATTTT.

Worth noting for this clone: At the DNA level, this CDR3 is encoded by other sequences in the same sample as well. The genes are TRBV18 and TRBJ1-5; possible D gene TRBD1, 5 bases. V lost 3 bases to trimming and J lost 0 bases, with 6 bases between them. This CDR3 region has 14 residues. The V gene's germline CDR1 is KGHSH and CDR2 LQKENI. The CDR3 here is CASSPQGSNQPQHF. CDR3 coding DNA: TGTGCCAGCTCACCTCAGGGTAGCAATCAGCCCCAGCATTTT.

CDR3 bases: TGCAGCGTCGTCCTCAATTCGGGTGGGGAGGCTGAAGCTTTCTTT. Protein product: CSVVLNSGGEAEAFF. This sequence joins TRBV29-1 and TRBJ1-1; no clear D. Deletions cut 6 bases from V and 6 bases from J, with 23 bases between. Germline V CDR1 and CDR2: SQVTM, ANQGSEA. The CDR3 is made up of 15 amino acids.

This chain links TRBV27 with TRBJ1-2; unclear D gene. Deletions cut 3 bases from V and 8 bases from J, with 13 bases between. Per germline, CDR1 MNHEY and CDR2 SMNVEV (reference sequence). The CDR3 contains 13 residues. CDR3 in amino acids: CASSLKLGGGYTF. DNA of the CDR3: TGTGCCAGCAGTTTGAAGCTGGGCGGGGGCTACACCTTC.

A remark on this clone: Within the sample, other DNA sequences also encode this same CDR3. This chain uses TRBV5-1 with TRBJ2-5; a possible D gene is TRBD1 (7 bases). From germline, CDR1 is SGHRS and CDR2 YFSETQ. Trimming removed 5 bases at V and 4 bases at J, with 15 bases between. The CDR3 contains 14 residues. CDR3 in amino acids: CASSRGQGGETQYF. In DNA form, the CDR3 reads TGCGCCAGCAGTCGTGGGCAGGGGGGAGAGACCCAGTACTTC.

The chain uses TRBV5-1 and TRBJ2-1; TRBD1 aligns across 8 bases. This CDR3 spans 14 amino acids. Looked up from germline, CDR1 is SGHRS and CDR2 is YFSETQ. J was trimmed by 9 bases and V by 7 bases; bases with no gene match: 12. CDR3 region: CASAGQGGEGEQFF. The DNA of the CDR3 is TGCGCCAGCGCCGGACAGGGTGGAGAAGGTGAGCAGTTCTTC. The full variable domain, its missing parts supplied by reference TRBV5-1 and TRBJ2-1, is KAGVTQTPRYLIKTRGQQVTLSCSPISGHRSVSWYQQTPGQGLQFLFEYFSETQRNKGNFPGRFSGRQFSNSRSEMNVSTLELGDSALYLCASAGQGGEGEQFFGPGTRLTVL.

The chain joins TRBV10-3 to TRBJ2-5, with 15 bases matching TRBD2. Germline assignment: CDR1 ENHRY and CDR2 SYGVKD. The CDR3 contains 16 residues. V lost 6 bases to trimming and J lost 1 base; unmatched junction nucleotides: 3. CDR3 sequence: CAISPGLAGGQETQYF. Here the CDR3 DNA reads TGTGCCATCAGCCCGGGACTAGCGGGGGGCCAAGAGACCCAGTACTTC.

This CDR3 reads CASSSTVMNTEAFF. The CDR3 region has the DNA TGTGCCAGCAGTTCGACAGTTATGAACACTGAAGCTTTCTTT. The chain couples TRBV28 to TRBJ1-1; a possible D gene is TRBD1 (5 bases). The CDR3 sequence is 14 residues long. V lost 4 bases to trimming and J lost 0 bases, with 9 bases between them. From germline, CDR1 is MDHEN and CDR2 SYDVKM.

V usage is TRBV4-1 and J usage is TRBJ1-6; TRBD1 is a possible D gene (5 bases). Between the trimmed V and J ends, which lost 8 bases and 8 bases, there was a span of 22 bases. Germline assignment: CDR1 MGHRA and CDR2 YSYEKL. The CDR3 is 16 residues long. CDR3 DNA sequence: TGCGCCAGCGCAAAACGAAGGGGCCTCTCTGATTCACCCCTCCACTTT. Its translation: CASAKRRGLSDSPLHF.

V gene TRBV7-9 combines with J gene TRBJ2-1; 12 bases line up with TRBD2. V lost 5 bases to trimming and J lost 8 bases; unmatched junction nucleotides: 7. CDR1 and CDR2 from the germline V gene are SEHNR and FQNEAQ (reference sequence). The CDR3 totals 15 residues. The DNA of the CDR3 is TGTGCCAGCAGCCCTCTAGCGGGGGGGCTGGATGAGCAGTTCTTC. Protein sequence: CASSPLAGGLDEQFF.